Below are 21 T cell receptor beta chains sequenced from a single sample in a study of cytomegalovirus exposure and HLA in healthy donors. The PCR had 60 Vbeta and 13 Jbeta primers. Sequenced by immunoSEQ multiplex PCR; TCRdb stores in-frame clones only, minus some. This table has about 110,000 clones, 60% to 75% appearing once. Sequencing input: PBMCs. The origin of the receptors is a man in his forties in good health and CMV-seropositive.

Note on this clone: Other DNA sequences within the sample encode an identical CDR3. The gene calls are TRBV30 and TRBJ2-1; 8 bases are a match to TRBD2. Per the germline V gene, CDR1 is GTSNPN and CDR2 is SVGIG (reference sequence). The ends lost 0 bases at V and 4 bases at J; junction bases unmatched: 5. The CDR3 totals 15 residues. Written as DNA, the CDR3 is TGTGCCTGGAGTGTACCGGGCGGGGGGTACAATGAGCAGTTCTTC. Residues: CAWSVPGGGYNEQFF.

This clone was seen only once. CDR3 DNA sequence: TGCGCCAGCAGCCGGACAGGGGCGGTTCGAGAGACCCAGTACTTC. Translating it yields CASSRTGAVRETQYF. The chain recombines TRBV5-1 with TRBJ2-5; 9 bases line up with TRBD1. The trim removed 4 bases at V and 4 bases at J, leaving 8 bases unmatched. The CDR3 consists of 15 residues. CDR1 is SGHRS, CDR2 YFSETQ, per germline.

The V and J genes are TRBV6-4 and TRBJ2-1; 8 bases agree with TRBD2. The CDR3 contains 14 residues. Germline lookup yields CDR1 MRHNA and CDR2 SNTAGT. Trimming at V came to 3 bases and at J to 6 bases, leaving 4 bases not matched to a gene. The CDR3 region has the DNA TGTGCCAGCAGTGAGGGGCTAGCGGGCAATGAGCAGTTCTTC. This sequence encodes CASSEGLAGNEQFF.

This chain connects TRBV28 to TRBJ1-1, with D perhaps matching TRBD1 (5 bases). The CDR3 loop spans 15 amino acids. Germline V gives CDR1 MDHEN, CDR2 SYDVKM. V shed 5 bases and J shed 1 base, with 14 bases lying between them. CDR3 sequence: CASSPRVSTNTEAFF. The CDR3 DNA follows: TGTGCCAGCAGTCCCAGGGTGTCTACGAACACTGAAGCTTTCTTT.

For the CDR3, the DNA is TGTGCCAGCAGCCTAGCAGCTAGCGGGAGCTCGGCGGATACGCAGTATTTT. Protein sequence: CASSLAASGSSADTQYF. This chain joins TRBV5-6 and TRBJ2-3; 10 positions match TRBD2. V gave up 4 bases and J gave up 6 bases; unmatched junction bases: 14. CDR3 size: 17 residues. Germline V CDR1 and CDR2: SGHDT, YYEEEE. The whole variable domain, remainder taken from reference TRBV5-6 and TRBJ2-3, is DAGVTQSPTHLIKTRGQQVTLRCSPKSGHDTVSWYQQALGQGPQFIFQYYEEEERQRGNFPDRFSGHQFPNYSSELNVNALLLGDSALYLCASSLAASGSSADTQYFGPGTRLTVL.

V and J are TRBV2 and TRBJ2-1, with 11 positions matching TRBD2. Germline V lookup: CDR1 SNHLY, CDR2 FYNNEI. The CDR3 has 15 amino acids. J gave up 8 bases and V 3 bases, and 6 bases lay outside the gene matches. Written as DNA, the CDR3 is TGTGCCAGCAGTGATCAAATAGCGGGAGGGCATGAGCAGTTCTTC. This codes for CASSDQIAGGHEQFF.

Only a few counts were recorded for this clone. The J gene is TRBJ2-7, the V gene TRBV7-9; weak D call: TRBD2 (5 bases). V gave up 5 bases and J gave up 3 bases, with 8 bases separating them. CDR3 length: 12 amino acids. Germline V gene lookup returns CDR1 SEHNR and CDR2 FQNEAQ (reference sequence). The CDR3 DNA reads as TGTGCCAGCAGCGCCGGGATCTACGAGCAGTACTTC. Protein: CASSAGIYEQYF.

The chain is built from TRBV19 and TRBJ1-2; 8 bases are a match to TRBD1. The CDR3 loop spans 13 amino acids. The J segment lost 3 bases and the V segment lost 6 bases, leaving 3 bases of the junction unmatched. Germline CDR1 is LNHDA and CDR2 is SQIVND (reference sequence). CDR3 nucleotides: TGTGCCAGTAGCACAGGGGGGGACTATGGCTACACCTTC. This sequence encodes CASSTGGDYGYTF.

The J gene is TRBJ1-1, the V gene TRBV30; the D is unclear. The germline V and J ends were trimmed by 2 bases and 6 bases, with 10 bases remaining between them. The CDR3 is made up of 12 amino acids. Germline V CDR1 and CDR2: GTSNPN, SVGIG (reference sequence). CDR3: CAWSTPGAEAFF. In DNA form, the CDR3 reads TGTGCCTGGAGTACCCCCGGGGCTGAAGCTTTCTTT.

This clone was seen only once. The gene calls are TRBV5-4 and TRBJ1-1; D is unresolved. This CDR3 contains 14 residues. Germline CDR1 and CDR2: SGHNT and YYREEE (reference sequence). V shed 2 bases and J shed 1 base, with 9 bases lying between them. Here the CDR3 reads CASSFERRNTEAFF. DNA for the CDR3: TGTGCCAGCAGCTTCGAGAGGCGGAACACTGAAGCTTTCTTT.

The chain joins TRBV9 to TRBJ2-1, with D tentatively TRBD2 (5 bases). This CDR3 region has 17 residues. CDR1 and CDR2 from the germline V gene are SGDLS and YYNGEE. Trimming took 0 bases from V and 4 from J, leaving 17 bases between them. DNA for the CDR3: TGTGCCAGCAGCGTAGGCGGACTTGTGGGAGAGTACAATGAGCAGTTCTTC. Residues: CASSVGGLVGEYNEQFF.

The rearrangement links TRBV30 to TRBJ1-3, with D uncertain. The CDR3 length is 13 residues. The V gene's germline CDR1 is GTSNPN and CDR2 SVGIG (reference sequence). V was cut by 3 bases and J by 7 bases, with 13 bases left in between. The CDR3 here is CAWSPDRGNTIYF. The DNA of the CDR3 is TGTGCCTGGAGCCCGGACCGCGGGAACACCATATATTTT.

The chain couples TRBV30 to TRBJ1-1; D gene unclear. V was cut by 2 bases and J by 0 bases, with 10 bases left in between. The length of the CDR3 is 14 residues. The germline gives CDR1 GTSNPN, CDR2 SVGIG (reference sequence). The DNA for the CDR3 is TGTGCCTGGAGTCGGGGAGGCATGAACACTGAAGCTTTCTTT. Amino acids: CAWSRGGMNTEAFF.

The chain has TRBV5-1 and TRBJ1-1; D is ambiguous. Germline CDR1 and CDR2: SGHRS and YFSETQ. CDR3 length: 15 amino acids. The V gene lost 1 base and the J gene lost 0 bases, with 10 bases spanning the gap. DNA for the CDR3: TGCGCCAGCAGCTTGACGGGGAGTATGAACACTGAAGCTTTCTTT. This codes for CASSLTGSMNTEAFF.

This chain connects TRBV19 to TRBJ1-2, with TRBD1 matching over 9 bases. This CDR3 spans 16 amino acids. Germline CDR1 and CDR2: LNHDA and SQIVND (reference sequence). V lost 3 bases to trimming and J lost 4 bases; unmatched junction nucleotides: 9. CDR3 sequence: CASSIASGQGAYGYTF. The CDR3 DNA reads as TGTGCCAGTAGTATCGCTTCGGGACAGGGTGCCTATGGCTACACCTTC.

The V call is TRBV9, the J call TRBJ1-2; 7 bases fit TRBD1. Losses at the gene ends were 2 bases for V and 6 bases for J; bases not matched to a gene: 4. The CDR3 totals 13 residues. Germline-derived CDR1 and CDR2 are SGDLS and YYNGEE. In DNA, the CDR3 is TGTGCCAGCAGCGTCACCGACAGGGATGGCTACACCTTC. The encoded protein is CASSVTDRDGYTF.

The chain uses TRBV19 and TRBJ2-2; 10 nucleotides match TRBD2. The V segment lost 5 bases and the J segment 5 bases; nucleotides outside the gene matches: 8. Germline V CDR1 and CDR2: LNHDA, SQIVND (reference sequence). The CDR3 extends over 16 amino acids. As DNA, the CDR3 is TGTGCCAGTAGTGTTTCTAGCGGGAGAGGTACCGGGGAGCTGTTTTTT. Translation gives CASSVSSGRGTGELFF.

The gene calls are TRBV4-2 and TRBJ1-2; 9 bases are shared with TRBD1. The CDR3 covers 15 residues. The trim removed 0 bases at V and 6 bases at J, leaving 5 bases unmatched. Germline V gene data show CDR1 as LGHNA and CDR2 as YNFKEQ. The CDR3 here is CASSQEERTGDGYTF. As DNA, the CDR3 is TGTGCCAGCAGCCAAGAAGAGCGGACAGGGGATGGCTACACCTTC.

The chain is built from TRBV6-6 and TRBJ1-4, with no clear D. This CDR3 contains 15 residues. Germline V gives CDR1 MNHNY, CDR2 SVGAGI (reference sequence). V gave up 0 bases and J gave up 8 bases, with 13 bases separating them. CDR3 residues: CASSYSTAAREKLFF. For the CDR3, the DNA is TGTGCCAGCAGTTACTCAACGGCGGCGAGGGAAAAACTGTTTTTT.

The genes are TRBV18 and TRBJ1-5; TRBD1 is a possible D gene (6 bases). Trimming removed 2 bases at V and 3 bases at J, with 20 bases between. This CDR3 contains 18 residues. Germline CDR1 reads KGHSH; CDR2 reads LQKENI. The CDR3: CASSPKGGKGRVNQPQHF. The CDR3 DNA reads TGTGCCAGCTCACCAAAGGGGGGTAAGGGGAGGGTCAATCAGCCCCAGCATTTT.

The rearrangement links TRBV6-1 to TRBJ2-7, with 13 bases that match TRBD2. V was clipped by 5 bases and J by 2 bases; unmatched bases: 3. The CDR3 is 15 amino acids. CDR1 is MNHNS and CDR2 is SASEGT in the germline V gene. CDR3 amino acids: CASSTGLAGTYEQYV. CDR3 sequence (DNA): TGTGCCAGCAGTACGGGACTAGCGGGAACCTACGAGCAGTACGTC.